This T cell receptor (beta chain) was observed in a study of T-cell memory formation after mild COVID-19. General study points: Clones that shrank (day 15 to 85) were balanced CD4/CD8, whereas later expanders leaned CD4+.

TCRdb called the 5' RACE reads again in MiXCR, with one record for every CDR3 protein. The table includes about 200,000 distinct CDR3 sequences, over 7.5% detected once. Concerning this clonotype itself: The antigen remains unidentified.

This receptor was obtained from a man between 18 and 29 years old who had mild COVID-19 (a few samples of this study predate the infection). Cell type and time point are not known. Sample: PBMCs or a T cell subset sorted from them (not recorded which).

CDR3 in amino acids: CASRGTGLDYTF. CDR3 in DNA: TGTGCCAGCAGGGGGACAGGGTTGGACTACACCTTC. The chain joins TRBV28 to TRBJ1-2; TRBD1 matches at 9 bases. CDR1 MDHEN and CDR2 SYDVKM come from the germline V gene. V shed 6 bases, J shed 10 bases, and the junction held 6 bases outside the gene matches. The CDR3 has 12 residues.